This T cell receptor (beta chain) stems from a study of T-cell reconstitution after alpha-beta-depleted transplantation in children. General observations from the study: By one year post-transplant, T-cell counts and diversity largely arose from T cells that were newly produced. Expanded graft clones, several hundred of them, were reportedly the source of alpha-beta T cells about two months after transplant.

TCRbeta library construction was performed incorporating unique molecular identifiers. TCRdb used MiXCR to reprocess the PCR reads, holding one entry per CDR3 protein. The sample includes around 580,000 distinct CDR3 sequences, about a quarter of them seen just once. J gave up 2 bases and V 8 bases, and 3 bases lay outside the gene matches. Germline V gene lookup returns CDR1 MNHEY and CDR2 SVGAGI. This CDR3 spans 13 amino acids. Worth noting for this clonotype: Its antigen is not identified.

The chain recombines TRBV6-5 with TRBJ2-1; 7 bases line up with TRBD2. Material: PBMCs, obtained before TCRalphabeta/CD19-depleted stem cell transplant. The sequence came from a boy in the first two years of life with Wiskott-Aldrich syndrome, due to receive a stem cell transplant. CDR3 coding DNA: TGTGCCAGCGTTGCGGGAGCCTACAATGAGCAGTTCTTC. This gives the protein CASVAGAYNEQFF.